This T cell receptor beta chain comes out of a study of metastatic and nonmetastatic thyroid tumors. Study-level background: Repertoire data that came from the blood and tumor or nodule tissue of malignant and benign thyroid patients were compared.

General study results and limits: Reported TCR beta diversity, measured in blood and tumor, was significantly higher for malignant thyroid tumors than for benign nodules.

The entire patient cohort was treatment-naive prior to thyroid surgery. Trimming left V 5 bases short and J 5 bases short, with 18 bases between. The CDR3 extends over 15 amino acids. CDR1 MNHEY and CDR2 SVGEGT come from the germline V gene. As handled by the study authors: To classify distant metastasis in papillary thyroid cancer, a model was built from CDR3 differences across clinicopathological groups. TCRdb called clones again from the PCR reads with MiXCR. The authors' filters were not applied to this entry. The sample yields about 33,000 clones, around 17% seen once. This clone is labeled medium-sized (0.01 to 0.1%). Its antigen is unidentified.

The V and J genes are TRBV6-2 or TRBV6-3 and TRBJ1-2, with D uncertain. Input material: blood. This clonotype originated in a male donor with papillary thyroid cancer or a benign thyroid nodule (not recorded which). Some clones in this sample may be carry-over from other donors' samples. The CDR3 region is CASSDGPVRRYGYTF. CDR3 sequence (DNA): TGTGCCAGCAGTGATGGACCGGTCCGGAGGTATGGCTACACCTTC.